These T cell receptor beta chains were read from a single sample in a study of beta chain features in type 1 diabetes. Profiling relied on immunoSEQ multiplex PCR, and the TCRdb table lists in-frame clones only, not all of them. The table lists around 110,000 clones, around 17% of them singletons. Sequencing was done on a sample of central memory CD4+ T cells from blood. These TCRs come from a man aged 25-45 years with type 1 diabetes. Each CDR3 is given with its conserved first and last residue. The order of the fields is CDR3 length, V gene, D gene, clone size, J gene, CDR3 protein, CDR3 DNA. The D gene is left open where the match is weak. Some rows mark clone size as missing; the rest say once, few, many or name a class of expanded clone.

>15|TRBV15|-|few|TRBJ2-1
CATSRDQQGFNEQFF
TGTGCCACCAGCAGAGATCAACAGGGTTTCAATGAGCAGTTCTTC
>17|TRBV5-1|TRBD2|few|TRBJ2-1
CASSGISGGALYNEQFF
TGCGCCAGCAGCGGAATTAGCGGGGGGGCGCTCTACAATGAGCAGTTCTTC
>15|TRBV27|-|-|TRBJ2-3
CASQKPSAGTDTQYF
TGTGCCAGCCAGAAGCCTAGCGCTGGCACAGATACGCAGTATTTT
>15|TRBV21-1|-|-|TRBJ1-1
CASSKVGLMNTEAFF
TGTGCCAGCAGCAAAGTAGGACTCATGAACACTGAAGCTTTCTTT
>16|TRBV28|-|-|TRBJ2-1
CASSLSPGSSYNEQFF
TGTGCCAGCAGTTTATCCCCGGGTAGCTCCTACAATGAGCAGTTCTTC
>11|TRBV5-1|-|few|TRBJ2-1
CASRTTDEQFF
TGCGCCAGCAGGACGACTGATGAGCAGTTCTTC
>14|TRBV7-2|-|-|TRBJ1-2
CASSLLVVRGGYTF
TGTGCCAGCAGCCTCCTCGTAGTTCGGGGCGGCTACACCTTC
>19|TRBV6-1|-|-|TRBJ2-1
CASSDRYARGQRASGEQFF
TGTGCCAGCAGTGATCGCTACGCACGGGGGCAGAGGGCATCCGGTGAGCAGTTCTTC
>15|TRBV11-2|-|few|TRBJ2-7
CASSLKRQALYEQYF
TGTGCCAGCAGCTTAAAGCGCCAAGCGCTTTACGAGCAGTACTTC
>14|TRBV30|TRBD1|-|TRBJ2-1
CAWRSGQGAGEQFF
TGTGCCTGGAGATCAGGACAGGGGGCAGGGGAGCAGTTCTTC
>12|TRBV7-2|-|many|TRBJ1-5
CASSREGQPQHF
TGTGCCAGCAGCAGGGAGGGTCAGCCCCAGCATTTT
>16|TRBV2|TRBD2|-|TRBJ2-3
CASTGGLAGSTDTQYF
TGTGCCAGCACCGGCGGACTAGCGGGGAGCACAGATACGCAGTATTTT
>15|TRBV5-8|-|-|TRBJ2-3
CASSLIPPSTDTQYF
TGTGCCAGCAGCTTAATCCCTCCTAGCACAGATACGCAGTATTTT
>13|TRBV30|TRBD1|few|TRBJ2-4
CAWRPTGARVQYF
TGTGCCTGGAGACCGACAGGGGCTAGGGTTCAGTACTTC
>17|TRBV18|TRBD1|-|TRBJ2-7
CASSPTGTGGVIYEQYF
TGTGCCAGCTCACCTACCGGGACAGGGGGAGTTATCTACGAGCAGTACTTC
>14|TRBV27|-|-|TRBJ2-7
CASSFTSDWGEQYF
TGTGCCAGCAGTTTCACTTCGGACTGGGGCGAGCAGTACTTC
>12|TRBV30|-|few|TRBJ2-5
CAWSGSIETQYF
TGTGCCTGGTCAGGGAGTATCGAGACCCAGTACTTC
>14|TRBV9|-|-|TRBJ2-5
CASSVAAGDETQYF
TGTGCCAGCAGCGTAGCGGCAGGGGACGAGACCCAGTACTTC
>15|TRBV28|TRBD1|-|TRBJ1-4
CASSLSGQGEEKLFF
TGTGCCAGCAGTTTGTCCGGACAGGGGGAAGAAAAACTGTTTTTT
>16|TRBV15|TRBD2|-|TRBJ2-1
CATSRDRPSGVNEQFF
TGTGCCACCAGCAGAGATCGACCTAGCGGGGTCAATGAGCAGTTCTTC
>14|TRBV7-2|-|-|TRBJ2-5
CASSPSSYQETQYF
TGTGCCAGCAGCCCCTCTTCATACCAAGAGACCCAGTACTTC
>14|TRBV9|TRBD1|once|TRBJ2-5
CASSEGQGVETQYF
TGTGCCAGCAGCGAGGGACAGGGAGTGGAGACCCAGTACTTC
>12|TRBV28|TRBD1|-|TRBJ1-6
CASTGVDSPLHF
TGTGCCAGTACAGGGGTGGATTCACCCCTCCACTTT
>12|TRBV28|-|few|TRBJ1-2
CASSFNQYGYTF
TGTGCCAGCAGTTTCAATCAATATGGCTACACCTTC
>15|TRBV18|-|-|TRBJ2-1
CASSAGQISYNEQFF
TGTGCCAGCTCAGCAGGACAGATCTCCTACAATGAGCAGTTCTTC
>16|TRBV7-2|-|few|TRBJ1-6
CASSSRAEAGSSPLHF
TGTGCCAGCAGCTCGAGAGCCGAGGCAGGGAGTTCACCCCTCCACTTT
>16|TRBV7-9|-|-|TRBJ1-2
CASPGPRGGSREGYTF
TGTGCCAGCCCCGGACCTCGAGGGGGATCTAGGGAGGGCTACACCTTC
>15|TRBV9|-|-|TRBJ1-5
CASSVGREGNQPQHF
TGTGCCAGCAGCGTAGGCAGGGAGGGCAATCAGCCCCAGCATTTT
>12|TRBV10-1|-|many|TRBJ2-5
CASSEEGGTQYF
TGCGCCAGCAGTGAGGAGGGCGGGACCCAGTACTTC
>15|TRBV29-1|TRBD1|few|TRBJ1-3
CSVNTGTGAGNTIYF
TGCAGCGTGAATACCGGTACAGGGGCTGGAAACACCATATATTTT
>16|TRBV11-3|-|few|TRBJ2-3
CASSLDGSTTKDTQYF
TGTGCCAGCAGCTTAGATGGATCGACAACCAAAGATACGCAGTATTTT
>15|TRBV6-1|TRBD1|-|TRBJ2-1
CASNPGQSLRNEQFF
TGTGCCAGCAACCCGGGACAGTCCCTTCGCAATGAGCAGTTCTTC
>15|TRBV27|TRBD1|few|TRBJ2-7
CASSFSTGGQGEQYF
TGTGCCAGCAGTTTCTCGACAGGGGGACAGGGGGAGCAGTACTTC
>13|TRBV6-1|TRBD1|-|TRBJ2-5
CASSRGQGETQYF
TGTGCCAGCAGCCGTGGACAGGGTGAGACCCAGTACTTC
>12|TRBV7-2|-|-|TRBJ2-5
CASRGSGEIQYF
TGTGCCAGCAGAGGATCTGGGGAGATCCAGTACTTC
>12|TRBV29-1|TRBD1|-|TRBJ1-1
CSVDGQGNEAFF
TGCAGCGTCGACGGACAGGGAAATGAAGCTTTCTTT
>18|TRBV4-1|TRBD1|-|TRBJ1-4
CASSPPGQEYRTNEKLFF
TGCGCCAGCAGCCCGCCGGGACAGGAGTATAGAACTAATGAAAAACTGTTTTTT
>16|TRBV4-3|TRBD1|few|TRBJ2-3
CASSQGSGQGTDTQYF
TGCGCCAGCAGCCAAGGATCGGGACAGGGCACAGATACGCAGTATTTT
>15|TRBV28|-|-|TRBJ2-3
CASVGQGSGVDTQYF
TGTGCCAGCGTAGGGCAGGGGTCGGGTGTGGATACGCAGTATTTT
>15|TRBV6-5|TRBD1|many|TRBJ2-7
CASSRTGTNSYEQYF
TGTGCCAGCAGCCGGACAGGGACAAACTCCTACGAGCAGTACTTC
>18|TRBV12-2|-|-|TRBJ2-7
CASRLPGHTGTGAYEQYF
TGTGCAAGTCGCCTCCCAGGACACACGGGGACCGGGGCCTACGAGCAGTACTTC
>15|TRBV4-3|TRBD1|-|TRBJ1-2
CASSQGRTGNYGYTF
TGCGCCAGCAGCCAAGGACGGACAGGGAACTATGGCTACACCTTC
>16|TRBV5-1|-|few|TRBJ1-2
CASSLSAELTNYGYTF
TGCGCCAGCAGCTTGTCGGCAGAGCTCACCAACTATGGCTACACCTTC
>16|TRBV9|-|many|TRBJ2-2
CASSSGGWGNTGELFF
TGTGCCAGCAGCTCAGGCGGGTGGGGCAACACCGGGGAGCTGTTTTTT
>13|TRBV29-1|-|many|TRBJ2-1
CSVGEQVSDEQFF
TGCAGCGTTGGTGAACAGGTCAGCGATGAGCAGTTCTTC
>12|TRBV25-1|TRBD1|few|TRBJ1-2
CASSEDRGGYTF
TGTGCCAGCAGTGAAGACAGGGGTGGCTACACCTTC
>13|TRBV29-1|-|-|TRBJ2-3
CSVTLFLLDTQYF
TGCAGCGTTACATTGTTTTTATTAGATACGCAGTATTTT
>13|TRBV7-2|TRBD1|-|TRBJ2-4
CASSRQGANIQYF
TGTGCCAGCAGCCGACAGGGGGCGAACATTCAGTACTTC
>15|TRBV7-2|TRBD1|-|TRBJ1-6
CASSFYQGEHSPLHF
TGTGCCAGCAGCTTCTACCAGGGGGAGCATTCACCCCTCCACTTT
>12|TRBV11-2|-|few|TRBJ2-4
CASSPHTEVQYF
TGTGCCAGCAGCCCCCACACGGAGGTCCAGTACTTC
>15|TRBV5-1|TRBD1|many|TRBJ2-7
CASSLSSGQNYEQYF
TGCGCCAGCAGCTTGAGCTCGGGACAGAACTACGAGCAGTACTTC
>16|TRBV6-5|TRBD1|-|TRBJ1-6
CASSYSNGQGNSPLHF
TGTGCCAGCAGTTACTCGAACGGACAGGGGAATTCACCCCTCCACTTT
>15|TRBV10-3|-|-|TRBJ1-1
CAISELRGGDTEAFF
TGTGCCATCAGTGAGCTACGGGGTGGGGACACTGAAGCTTTCTTT